The clone carrying this T cell receptor (beta chain) was seen a few times. One entry per CDR3 protein, called by TCRdb with MiXCR from the 5' RACE reads. The profile shows approximately 1.8 million distinct CDR3 sequences, about 31% of them singletons. This CDR3 contains 14 residues. In germline, CDR1 is MGHRA, CDR2 YSYEKL. J was trimmed by 3 bases and V by 8 bases; bases with no gene match: 5. This sample is part of a study of identical twins. The J gene is TRBJ2-5, the V gene TRBV4-1; TRBD2 agrees at 11 bases. Source material: cord blood. This sequence was found in a newborn girl in good health. CDR3 amino acids: CASGLLAGEETQYF. As DNA, the CDR3 is TGCGCCAGCGGCCTACTAGCGGGAGAAGAGACCCAGTACTTC.